Listed here are 20 T cell receptor beta chains from one sample, sequenced in a study of long-term antiretroviral therapy in people with HIV. immunoSEQ v3.0 was run at survey level. Method: immunoSEQ multiplex PCR; TCRdb's copy keeps in-frame clones and lacks some. The table lists fewer than 30,000 clones, roughly 84% of them singletons, with more than 8% in the top ten. The sequences come from unsorted PBMCs, collected 2.7 to 2.9 years after starting antiretroviral therapy. The receptor set was obtained from a man younger than 40 with HIV.

The sample holds a few counts of this clone. The junction does not match germline at one end; this may be a read error. The chain couples TRBV7-7 to TRBJ1-2; D is ambiguous. Germline V gene sequence: CDR1 SSHAT, CDR2 FNYEAQ (reference sequence). This CDR3 is built from 15 residues. The CDR3 is CASSLDRSDWIGYTF. In DNA form, the CDR3 reads TGTGCTAGCAGCCTGGACCGTTCGGATTGGATCGGCTACACCTTC.

This clone was observed a few times. The chain couples TRBV6-5 to TRBJ1-2; possibly TRBD1 for D (5 bases). V was trimmed by 7 bases and J by 4 bases, leaving 13 bases between them. Germline CDR1 MNHEY, CDR2 SVGAGI. The CDR3 sequence is 13 residues long. CDR3 residues: CASTSWGPYGYTF. CDR3 nucleotide sequence: TGTGCCAGCACCAGCTGGGGCCCCTATGGCTACACCTTC.

This chain links TRBV7-2 with TRBJ1-6, with unresolved D. V gave up 5 bases and J gave up 2 bases, with 10 bases separating them. CDR3 length equals 15 residues. Germline V gene sequence: CDR1 SGHTA, CDR2 FQGNSA. Here the CDR3 DNA reads TGTGCCAGCAGCCCCCTCCCAACCTATAATTCACCCCTCCACTTT. Translation gives CASSPLPTYNSPLHF.

The chain uses TRBV5-6 and TRBJ1-6; tentatively, D is TRBD1 (5 bases). The CDR3 length is 16 residues. Trimming shortened V by 4 bases and J by 2 bases, and 13 bases separated the two germline ends. Germline V gene sequence: CDR1 SGHDT, CDR2 YYEEEE. CDR3 DNA sequence: TGTGCCAGCAGCCGGGGGAGCACGCCCTATAATTCACCCCTCCACTTT. Translated, it gives CASSRGSTPYNSPLHF.

The chain recombines TRBV5-1 with TRBJ2-5; 9 positions agree with TRBD2. CDR1 and CDR2 from the germline V gene are SGHRS and YFSETQ. The CDR3 totals 16 residues. After removal of 0 bases from V and 3 bases from J, the junction contained 6 bases not matched to a gene. The CDR3 bases are TGCGCCAGCAGCTTGGCCCGACTAGCGGATGAAGAGACCCAGTACTTC. Its protein is CASSLARLADEETQYF.

V and J are TRBV6-6 and TRBJ2-3; TRBD2 is a possible D gene (5 bases). The CDR3 spans 10 residues. V lost 10 bases, J lost 6 bases, and 8 bases lay in between. CDR1 is MNHNY, CDR2 SVGAGI, per germline (reference sequence). Here the CDR3 DNA reads TGTGCCACTATAGCGGATACGCAGTATTTT. It translates to CATIADTQYF.

CDR3 DNA sequence: TGCAGCGTTGAAGCCCAGAGCCTTAGGGGGACCGGGGAGCTGTTTTTT. Translating it yields CSVEAQSLRGTGELFF. The chain combines TRBV29-1 with TRBJ2-2, with D possibly matching TRBD1 (6 bases). This CDR3 contains 16 residues. Trimming removed 1 base from V and 5 bases from J, with 17 bases in between. Germline V gene sequence: CDR1 SQVTM, CDR2 ANQGSEA.

This clone has more than one count but fewer than ten. V gene TRBV11-2 combines with J gene TRBJ1-5; 11 bases match TRBD1. V lost 5 bases, J lost 4 bases, and 4 bases stayed unmatched. The CDR3 is made up of 15 amino acids. The germline CDR1 and CDR2 sequences are SGHAT and FQNNGV. CDR3 sequence: CASSLGTGGNQPQHF. The CDR3 region has the DNA TGTGCCAGCAGCCTCGGGACAGGGGGGAATCAGCCCCAGCATTTT.

The chain has TRBV7-8 and TRBJ2-2; TRBD1 aligns across 7 bases. The CDR3 sequence is 16 residues long. Trimming removed 5 bases from V and 0 bases from J; junction bases left unmatched: 6. The germline V gene encodes CDR1 SGHVS and CDR2 FQNEAQ. The CDR3 reads CASSATGTANTGELFF. The CDR3 coding sequence is TGTGCCAGCAGCGCGACCGGGACAGCGAACACCGGGGAGCTGTTTTTT.

The V and J genes are TRBV15 and TRBJ1-2, with a tentative D call TRBD1 (5 bases). CDR1 and CDR2 (germline): LNHNV, YYDKDF (reference sequence). This CDR3 is 16 amino acids long. Trimming stripped 2 bases from V and 3 bases from J, with 16 bases between. CDR3 residues: CATSRPNPDRDYGYTF. CDR3 nucleotide sequence: TGTGCCACCAGCAGACCCAACCCTGACAGAGACTATGGCTACACCTTC.

This rearrangement joins TRBV5-1 to TRBJ2-5; D gene ambiguous. The V and J ends lost 0 bases and 5 bases respectively, with 23 bases between them. CDR1 and CDR2 (germline): SGHRS, YFSETQ. This CDR3 is built from 18 residues. In DNA form, the CDR3 reads TGCGCCAGCAGCTTGGCCTTAGGACCCCTACGCTCATTGGAGACCCAGTACTTC. Protein: CASSLALGPLRSLETQYF.

This clone was detected only a few times. The chain carries TRBV19 and TRBJ2-7; 10 nucleotides line up with TRBD1. Trimming at V came to 5 bases and at J to 6 bases, leaving 10 bases not matched to a gene. The germline V gene has CDR1 LNHDA and CDR2 SQIVND (reference sequence). This CDR3 spans 15 amino acids. The CDR3 sequence is CASSPRQGAQGEQYF. The DNA for the CDR3 is TGTGCCAGTAGTCCCAGACAGGGGGCGCAGGGCGAGCAGTACTTC.

The rearrangement uses TRBV5-1 and TRBJ2-7; 7 bases are a match to TRBD2. Looked up from germline, CDR1 is SGHRS and CDR2 is YFSETQ. The CDR3 loop spans 14 amino acids. V lost 0 bases and J lost 5; bases outside the gene matches: 5. This CDR3 reads CASSLAGEGHEQYF. The CDR3 bases are TGCGCCAGCAGCTTGGCCGGGGAGGGTCACGAGCAGTACTTC.

V and J are TRBV5-6 and TRBJ1-1; tentatively, D is TRBD1 (6 bases). Germline loops: CDR1 SGHDT, CDR2 YYEEEE. V was pared by 4 bases and J by 3 bases, with 19 bases between. This CDR3 has 16 residues. This chain's CDR3 is CASSPGGKAGDTEAFF. CDR3 in DNA: TGTGCCAGCAGCCCTGGTGGGAAGGCAGGGGACACTGAAGCTTTCTTT. Full variable domain (outside the CDR3, taken from reference TRBV5-6 and TRBJ1-1): DAGVTQSPTHLIKTRGQQVTLRCSPKSGHDTVSWYQQALGQGPQFIFQYYEEEERQRGNFPDRFSGHQFPNYSSELNVNALLLGDSALYLCASSPGGKAGDTEAFFGQGTRLTVV.

The chain has TRBV19 and TRBJ2-7; 7 nucleotides line up with TRBD2. J gave up 4 bases and V 1 base, and 4 bases lay outside the gene matches. The V gene's germline CDR1 is LNHDA and CDR2 SQIVND (reference sequence). CDR3 length equals 14 residues. The CDR3: CASSIGLAEYEQYF. The CDR3 nucleotides are TGTGCCAGTAGTATAGGTCTAGCGGAGTACGAGCAGTACTTC.

V usage is TRBV18 and J usage is TRBJ2-1, with 8 bases aligning to TRBD1. The CDR3 has 14 residues. V lost 3 bases, J lost 2 bases, and 0 bases stayed unmatched. Per germline, CDR1 KGHSH and CDR2 LQKENI. CDR3 loop: CASSPGQAYNEQFF. CDR3 DNA: TGTGCCAGCTCACCGGGACAGGCCTACAATGAGCAGTTCTTC.

The DNA for the CDR3 is TGCAGCGTTGTAAGAGGTGAGCAGTTCTTC. Protein product: CSVVRGEQFF. The genes are TRBV29-1 and TRBJ2-1; no clear D. The CDR3 runs to 10 residues. Germline CDR1 SQVTM, CDR2 ANQGSEA. Trimming left V 4 bases short and J 9 bases short, with 7 bases between.

The chain carries TRBV5-1 and TRBJ2-3; 16 nucleotides align to TRBD2. The V gene end was trimmed by 4 bases and the J gene end by 2 bases; junction bases not matched to a gene: 7. The length of the CDR3 is 18 residues. Germline V gene data show CDR1 as SGHRS and CDR2 as YFSETQ. CDR3 amino acids: CASSAGLAGGRDTDTQYF. Written as DNA, the CDR3 is TGCGCCAGCAGCGCGGGACTAGCGGGAGGGCGGGACACAGATACGCAGTATTTT.

The chain recombines TRBV30 with TRBJ1-2; possibly TRBD1 for D (5 bases). The CDR3 runs 14 residues. Germline CDR1 and CDR2: GTSNPN and SVGIG (reference sequence). Deletions cut 3 bases from V and 8 bases from J, with 19 bases between. The CDR3 coding sequence is TGTGCCTGGAGCGCCGACAGTCGGGTCTACGGCTACACCTTC. Protein: CAWSADSRVYGYTF.

This clone has a single count. V usage is TRBV10-2 and J usage is TRBJ2-1; 10 bases line up with TRBD1. From germline, CDR1 is WSHSY and CDR2 SAAADI. With 6 bases clipped from V and 4 bases from J, the junction kept 6 bases outside the gene matches. The CDR3 runs to 15 residues. CDR3 DNA sequence: TGCGCCAGCAGGCCGGGACAGGGGTCGTACAATGAGCAGTTCTTC. Protein: CASRPGQGSYNEQFF.